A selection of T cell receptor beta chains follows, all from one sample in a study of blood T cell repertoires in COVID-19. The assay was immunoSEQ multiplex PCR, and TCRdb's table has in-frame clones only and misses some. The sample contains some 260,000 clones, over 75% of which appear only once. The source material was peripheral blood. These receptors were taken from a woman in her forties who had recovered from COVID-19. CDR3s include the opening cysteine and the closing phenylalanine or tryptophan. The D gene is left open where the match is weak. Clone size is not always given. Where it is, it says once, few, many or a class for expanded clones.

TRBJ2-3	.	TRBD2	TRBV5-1	TGCGCCAGCAGCTGGGGACTAGCGGGGAGGGAAGATACGCAGTATTTT	CASSWGLAGREDTQYF
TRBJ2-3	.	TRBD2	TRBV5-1	TGCGCCAGCAGCCCCGGCGGGACTACATTCACAGATACGCAGTATTTT	CASSPGGTTFTDTQYF
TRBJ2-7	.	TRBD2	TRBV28	TGTGCCAGCGTTGGAACTAGCGGCTCCTACGAGCAGTACTTC	CASVGTSGSYEQYF
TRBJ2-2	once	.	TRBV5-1	TGCGCCAGCAGCTTGGACCCTACGAACACCGGGGAGCTGTTTTTT	CASSLDPTNTGELFF
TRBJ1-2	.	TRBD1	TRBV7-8	TGTGCCAGCAGCCCCCTGGACAGGGCGATCTATGGCTACACCTTC	CASSPLDRAIYGYTF
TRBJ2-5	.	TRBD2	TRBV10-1	TGCGCCACGGCCGGGACTAGCGGGGGGCTGAACTTC	CATAGTSGGLNF
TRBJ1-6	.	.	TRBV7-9	TGTGCCAGCAGCCTACAGACCGGGGGTTCACCCCTCCACTTT	CASSLQTGGSPLHF
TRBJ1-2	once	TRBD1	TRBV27	TGTGCCAGCAGTTGGGCAGGGGGCGTCAACTATGGCTACACCTTC	CASSWAGGVNYGYTF
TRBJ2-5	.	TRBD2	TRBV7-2	TGTGCCAGCAGCCCACGTCAGAGCCCGGGGGGGGTCAAAGAGACCCAGTACTTC	CASSPRQSPGGVKETQYF
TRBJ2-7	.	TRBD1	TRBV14	TGTGCCAGCAGCTACAGGGGGACCTTCAGCGAGCAGTACTTC	CASSYRGTFSEQYF
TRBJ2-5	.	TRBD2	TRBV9	TGTGCCAGCAGCGTTGTGGGAGGGCGGTACCAAGAGACCCAGTACTTC	CASSVVGGRYQETQYF
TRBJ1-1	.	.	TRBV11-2	TGTGCCAGCAGCTGGGGACTCCCCAGGAGGACTGAAGCTTTCTTT	CASSWGLPRRTEAFF
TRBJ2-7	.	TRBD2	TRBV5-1	TGCGCCAGCAGCTTGTCAGCGGGAGACCTCGAGCAGTACTTC	CASSLSAGDLEQYF
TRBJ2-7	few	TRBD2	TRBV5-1	TGCGCCAGCAGCTTGACTAGCGGGGCCTACGAGCAGTACTTC	CASSLTSGAYEQYF
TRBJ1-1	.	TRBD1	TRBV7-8	TGTGCCAGCAGCTTCGGACAGGGAAGATACACTGAAGCTTTCTTT	CASSFGQGRYTEAFF
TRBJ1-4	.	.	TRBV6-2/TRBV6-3	TGTGCCAGCAGTTACTCGACGACATCTAACGAAAAACTGTTTTTT	CASSYSTTSNEKLFF
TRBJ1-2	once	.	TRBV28	TGTGCCAGCAGCCCGGACAGAGTCCACATCTATGGCTACACCTTC	CASSPDRVHIYGYTF
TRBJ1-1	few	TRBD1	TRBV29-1	TGCAGCGTCCTCGACAGGGGCCTGAACACTGAAGCTTTCTTT	CSVLDRGLNTEAFF
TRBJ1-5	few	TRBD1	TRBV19	TGTGCCAGTACAGGATCACTCACAGGGGGCAATCAGCCCCAGCATTTT	CASTGSLTGGNQPQHF
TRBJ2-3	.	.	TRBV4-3	TGCGCCAGCAGCCAATCCTCTTCCACAGATACGCAGTATTTT	CASSQSSSTDTQYF
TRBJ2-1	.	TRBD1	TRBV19	TGTGCCACCTCGCACTTTACAGGGGGCGCGAGGTCCTACAATGAGCAGTTCTTC	CATSHFTGGARSYNEQFF
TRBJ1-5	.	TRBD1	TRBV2	TGTGCCAGCAATCGACAGGGGGGCAATCAGCCCCAGCATTTT	CASNRQGGNQPQHF
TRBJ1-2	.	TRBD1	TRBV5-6	TGTGCCAGCAGCTTTGGAGACAGGGGATATGGCTACACCTTC	CASSFGDRGYGYTF
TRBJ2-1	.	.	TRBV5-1	TGCGCCAGCAGTCCAGAGGCAAATTACAATGAGCAGTTCTTC	CASSPEANYNEQFF
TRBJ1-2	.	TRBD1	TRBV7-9	TGTGCCAGCAGCGCCCCCGGGACAGGGAGAGGCTACACCTTC	CASSAPGTGRGYTF
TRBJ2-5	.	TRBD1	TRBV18	TGTGCCAGCTCACCCCGGACAGGGGAAGAGACCCAGTACTTC	CASSPRTGEETQYF
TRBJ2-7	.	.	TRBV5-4	TGTGCCAGCAGCTTTGCTACGGGACTCCTGTCCTACGAGCAGTACTTC	CASSFATGLLSYEQYF